Listed below are T cell receptor beta chains from one sample, sequenced in a study of shared clonotypes between healthy human individuals. The assay was immunoSEQ multiplex PCR, and TCRdb's table has in-frame clones only and misses some. The table records under 850,000 clones, 80% to 95% of them present only once. Material: naive CD8+ T cells sorted from blood. The receptors stem from a man aged 25 to 40 in good health. Each CDR3 is given with its conserved first and last residue. The D gene is left open where the match is weak. The listing skips clone size in some rows; elsewhere it reads once, few, many or a size class.

V,J,D,size,length,DNA,CDR3
TRBV6-5,TRBJ2-1,TRBD2,-,15,TGTGCCAGCAGTTACTCGTTTAGCGGGAGTCGGGAGCAGTTCTTC,CASSYSFSGSREQFF
TRBV28,TRBJ2-1,-,-,15,TGTGCCAGCACCTTCGCTAGGCCCAGAGGGGATGAGCAGTTCTTC,CASTFARPRGDEQFF
TRBV18,TRBJ2-7,TRBD1,-,15,TGTGCCAGCTCACCCGTAACAGGGGGCTCCTACGAGCAGTACTTC,CASSPVTGGSYEQYF
TRBV7-2,TRBJ2-7,TRBD1,-,14,TGTGCCAGCAGCTTCGGGACAGGGGGCTACGAGCAGTACTTC,CASSFGTGGYEQYF
TRBV6-1,TRBJ2-1,-,-,13,TGTGCCAGCAGTGGGGGACCTTACAATGAGCAGTTCTTC,CASSGGPYNEQFF
TRBV18,TRBJ2-1,TRBD2,-,15,TGTGCCAGCTCACCACCTAGCGGGGGCTTCAATGAGCAGTTCTTC,CASSPPSGGFNEQFF
TRBV5-8,TRBJ2-7,-,-,16,TGTGCCAGTAAACGAAAATCCCCGGGAGATTCGTACGAGCAGTACTTC,CASKRKSPGDSYEQYF
TRBV7-9,TRBJ2-3,TRBD1,-,15,TGTGCCAGCAGTTTTTGGACAGGGAACACAGATACGCAGTATTTT,CASSFWTGNTDTQYF
TRBV2,TRBJ2-7,-,-,15,TGTGCCAGCAGTGGGGACAACTCGGGGACCTACGAGCAGTACTTC,CASSGDNSGTYEQYF
TRBV15,TRBJ2-6,-,many,16,TGTGCCACCAGCAGAGAAGGGGGCTCTGGGGCCAACGTCCTGACTTTC,CATSREGGSGANVLTF
TRBV18,TRBJ2-5,-,-,14,TGTGCCAGCTCCCCGGGGGCCAGTGGACAGACCCAGTACTTC,CASSPGASGQTQYF
TRBV19,TRBJ2-7,-,few,13,TGTGCCAGTAGCCCCGGGGTGAGTAGCGAGCAGTACTTC,CASSPGVSSEQYF
TRBV4-1,TRBJ2-7,-,-,16,TGCGCCAGCAGCCAAGTAGCGGGACAGGACCTCTACGAGCAGTACTTC,CASSQVAGQDLYEQYF
TRBV5-1,TRBJ2-2,-,-,17,TGCGCCAGCAGCTTCCCCGGGACGAGCGAAAACACCGGGGAGCTGTTTTTT,CASSFPGTSENTGELFF
TRBV7-8,TRBJ2-7,-,once,17,TGTGCCAGCAGCTTCGACATATGGCGGGACGAGGGCTACGAGCAGTACTTC,CASSFDIWRDEGYEQYF
TRBV10-2,TRBJ2-3,-,-,13,TGCGCCAGCAGTGAGCGAACCACAGATACGCAGTATTTT,CASSERTTDTQYF
TRBV7-6,TRBJ2-7,-,-,13,TGTGCCAGCAGCGCCGGAGGTAATTACGAGCAGTACTTC,CASSAGGNYEQYF
TRBV27,TRBJ2-7,-,-,13,TGTGCCACCTCGGATCTTATATCCTACGAGCAGTACTTC,CATSDLISYEQYF
TRBV6-5,TRBJ2-7,TRBD2,-,12,TGTGCCAGTGGGACTAGCGTCCACGAGCAGTACTTC,CASGTSVHEQYF
TRBV7-2,TRBJ2-5,-,-,14,TGTGCCAGCAGCTTATTAGGTACGCAAGAGACCCAGTACTTC,CASSLLGTQETQYF
TRBV4-1,TRBJ2-3,TRBD2,-,21,TGCGCCAGCAGCCCGATGGGGGGGACTCGCGATAAGTCGTTTAGCACAGATACGCAGTATTTT,CASSPMGGTRDKSFSTDTQYF
TRBV6-6,TRBJ2-7,TRBD1,-,16,TGTGCCAGCAGTAACTGGGACAGGCTGAACTCCTACGAGCAGTACTTC,CASSNWDRLNSYEQYF
TRBV29-1,TRBJ2-1,TRBD2,-,14,TGCAGCGTTGTTCTAGCGGGAGGGTACAATGAGCAGTTCTTC,CSVVLAGGYNEQFF
TRBV6-6,TRBJ1-4,-,-,12,TGTGCCAGTGGTCTGGATACTGAAAAACTGTTTTTT,CASGLDTEKLFF
TRBV28,TRBJ1-2,-,-,15,TGTGCCAGCAAGACGAGTGGGGCCCGTTGGTATGGCTACACCTTC,CASKTSGARWYGYTF
TRBV27,TRBJ2-7,-,-,15,TGTGCCAGCAGTTTAGGGAACTGGGGCGAATACGAGCAGTACTTC,CASSLGNWGEYEQYF
TRBV10-3,TRBJ2-3,-,-,17,TGTGCCATCAGTGAGCTAGCCCCTTGGGGGGGCACAGATACGCAGTATTTT,CAISELAPWGGTDTQYF
TRBV5-4,TRBJ2-2,-,-,13,TGTGCCAGCAGCCCTCGGGGTACCGGGGAGCTGTTTTTT,CASSPRGTGELFF
TRBV27,TRBJ2-7,TRBD2,-,16,TGTGCCAGCAGTTCAGCTGCGGGAGAGCGTTCCTACGAGCAGTACTTC,CASSSAAGERSYEQYF
TRBV7-9,TRBJ2-1,-,-,12,TGTGCCAGCAGCTTAGCCCATCCGGAGCAGTTCTTC,CASSLAHPEQFF
TRBV11-3,TRBJ2-2,-,-,14,TGTGCCAGCAGCCCCTCGGGAGAGGACGGGGAGCTGTTTTTT,CASSPSGEDGELFF
TRBV5-6,TRBJ2-7,-,-,13,TGTGCCAGCAGCTTTTGGGGTGGCCGGGAGCAGTACTTC,CASSFWGGREQYF
TRBV30,TRBJ2-1,-,-,15,TGTGCCTGGACCCTCCGGGGGTTACACTACAATGAGCAGTTCTTC,CAWTLRGLHYNEQFF
TRBV27,TRBJ1-5,-,-,14,TGTGCCAGCGGTACCCTTGGTAGCAATCAGCCCCAGCATTTT,CASGTLGSNQPQHF
TRBV28,TRBJ2-1,TRBD2,-,16,TGTGCCAGCAGTTCTCGGACTAGCGGCTTAATAAGTGAGCAGTTCTTC,CASSSRTSGLISEQFF
TRBV2,TRBJ2-3,TRBD1,-,17,TGTGCCAATTCCGCTCGATCAAACAGGGGGAGCACAGATACGCAGTATTTT,CANSARSNRGSTDTQYF
TRBV19,TRBJ2-5,-,-,12,TGTGCCATTGACTCCGAGGAAGGGACCCAGTACTTC,CAIDSEEGTQYF
TRBV28,TRBJ2-7,-,few,11,TGTGCCAGCAGCTGGACTCATGAGCAGTACTTC,CASSWTHEQYF
TRBV5-1,TRBJ2-2,-,-,15,TGCGCCAGCAGCTTGGCACAGGGAAGTACCGGGGAGCTGTTTTTT,CASSLAQGSTGELFF
TRBV6-1,TRBJ2-3,TRBD1,-,18,TGTGCCAGCAGTGAGCTACTCGCGAGGACAGGTCTCACAGATACGCAGTATTTT,CASSELLARTGLTDTQYF
TRBV30,TRBJ2-7,-,-,14,TGTGCCTGGACCCAAAACACTAACTCCTACGAGCAGTACTTC,CAWTQNTNSYEQYF
TRBV9,TRBJ1-1,-,once,14,TGTGCCAGCAGCGAAGGGATGGCGGACACTGAAGCTTTCTTT,CASSEGMADTEAFF
TRBV6-5,TRBJ2-7,-,-,14,TGTGCCAGCAGTTACTCTTCAGGGAGCTACGAGCAGTACTTC,CASSYSSGSYEQYF
TRBV27,TRBJ2-3,-,-,15,TGTGCCAGCAGTTGGGGGGCGCGGCGCACAGATACGCAGTATTTT,CASSWGARRTDTQYF
TRBV2,TRBJ2-1,-,-,17,TGTGCCAGCAGTGAAAGAGACTGGGGCTTGGAAGGGAATGAGCAGTTCTTC,CASSERDWGLEGNEQFF
TRBV15,TRBJ1-4,-,-,16,TGTGCCACCAGCAGAGATCATGGGGCAACTAATGAAAAACTGTTTTTT,CATSRDHGATNEKLFF
TRBV11-2,TRBJ2-2,TRBD2,once,15,TGTGCCAGCAGCTTGGCGGGAGGACACACCGGGGAGCTGTTTTTT,CASSLAGGHTGELFF
TRBV29-1,TRBJ2-1,TRBD2,-,15,TGCAGCGTTTCCCTAGCGGAAAGCTCCTACAATGAGCAGTTCTTC,CSVSLAESSYNEQFF
TRBV10-1,TRBJ2-2,TRBD2,-,17,TGCGCCAGCAGTACTAGCGGGGGGGGCCCTAACACCGGGGAGCTGTTTTTT,CASSTSGGGPNTGELFF
TRBV4-2,TRBJ1-3,TRBD1,-,16,TGTGCCAGCAGCTGGGGGCTTCAGGGGGCTGGGGACACCATATATTTT,CASSWGLQGAGDTIYF
TRBV28,TRBJ2-3,-,-,15,TGTGCCCTTCGATCACGAACAGCTTCCACAGATACGCAGTATTTT,CALRSRTASTDTQYF
TRBV2,TRBJ2-1,-,-,16,TGTGCCAGCAGTGATGAGCGCGGGCCGTCCTACAATGAGCAGTTCTTC,CASSDERGPSYNEQFF